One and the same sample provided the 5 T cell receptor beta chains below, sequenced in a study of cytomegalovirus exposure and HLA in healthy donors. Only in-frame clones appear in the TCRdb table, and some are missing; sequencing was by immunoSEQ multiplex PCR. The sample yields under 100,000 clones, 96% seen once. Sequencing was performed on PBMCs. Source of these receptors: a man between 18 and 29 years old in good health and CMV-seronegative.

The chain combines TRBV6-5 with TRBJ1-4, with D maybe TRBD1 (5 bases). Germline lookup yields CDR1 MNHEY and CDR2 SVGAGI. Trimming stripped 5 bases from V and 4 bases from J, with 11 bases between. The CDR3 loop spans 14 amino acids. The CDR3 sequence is CASSAGRINEKLFF. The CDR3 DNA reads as TGTGCCAGCAGTGCGGGACGGATTAATGAAAAACTGTTTTTT.

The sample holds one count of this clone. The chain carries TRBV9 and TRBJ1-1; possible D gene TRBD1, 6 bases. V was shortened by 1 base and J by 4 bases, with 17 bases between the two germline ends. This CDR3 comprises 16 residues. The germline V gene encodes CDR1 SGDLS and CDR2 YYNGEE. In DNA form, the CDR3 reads TGTGCCAGCAGCGTACTTTCTAAGGGGGAGGGCACTGAAGCTTTCTTT. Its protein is CASSVLSKGEGTEAFF.

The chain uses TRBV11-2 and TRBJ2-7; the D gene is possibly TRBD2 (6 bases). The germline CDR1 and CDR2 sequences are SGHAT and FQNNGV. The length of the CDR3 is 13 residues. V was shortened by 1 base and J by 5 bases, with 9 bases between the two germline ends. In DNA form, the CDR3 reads TGTGCCAGCAGCTTAGCGGGCGGGAACGAGCAGTACGTC. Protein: CASSLAGGNEQYV.

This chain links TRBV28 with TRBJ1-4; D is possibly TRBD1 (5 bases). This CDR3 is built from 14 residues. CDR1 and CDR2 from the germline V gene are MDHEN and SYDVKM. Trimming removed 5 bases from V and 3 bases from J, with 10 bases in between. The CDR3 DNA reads TGTGCCAGCAGTCCCGGGGGGGCTAATGAAAAACTGTTTTTT. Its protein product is CASSPGGANEKLFF. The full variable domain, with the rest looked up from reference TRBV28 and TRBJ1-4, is DVKVTQSSRYLVKRTGEKVFLECVQDMDHENMFWYRQDPGLGLRLIYFSYDVKMKEKGDIPEGYSVSREKKERFSLILESASTNQTSMYLCASSPGGANEKLFFGSGTQLSVL.

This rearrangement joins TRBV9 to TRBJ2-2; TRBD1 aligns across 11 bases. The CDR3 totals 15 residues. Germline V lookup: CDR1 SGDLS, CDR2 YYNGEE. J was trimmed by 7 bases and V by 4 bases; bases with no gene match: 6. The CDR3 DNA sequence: TGTGCCAGCAGCCTCTGGGACAGGGGGAGCGGGGAGCTGTTTTTT. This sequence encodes CASSLWDRGSGELFF.